The 22 T cell receptor beta chains below all came from one sample that was sequenced in a study of blood T cell repertoires in COVID-19. Some clones are missing from TCRdb's copy, which holds only in-frame ones; the method was immunoSEQ multiplex PCR. This sample has about 75,000 clones; 79% occur once, and the top ten carry around 5.8%. Sequencing was done on a sample of peripheral blood. The receptors come from a woman of 80 years or more with active or convalescent COVID-19.

This clone turned up a few times. This rearrangement joins TRBV21-1 to TRBJ2-1; the table's TRBD1 call for D was not verified on the DNA. TRBV21-1 is a pseudogene segment. The CDR3 runs to 14 residues. The CDR3 reads CASSGTGARDEQFF. The CDR3 DNA sequence: TGTGCCAGCTCCGGGACAGGGGCTAGGGATGAGCAGTTCTTC.

V gene TRBV6-2 or TRBV6-3 combines with J gene TRBJ2-7, with a tentative D call TRBD2 (7 bases). Germline CDR1 reads MNHEY; CDR2 reads SVGEGT. Trimming cost V 2 bases and J 2 bases, with 10 bases left between them. This CDR3 is built from 14 residues. Here the CDR3 DNA reads TGTGCCAGCAGTTACCAGGGGAGGGCCTACGAGCAGTACTTC. As protein: CASSYQGRAYEQYF.

The rearrangement links TRBV10-3 to TRBJ1-2; 9 bases match TRBD1. Germline V gives CDR1 ENHRY, CDR2 SYGVKD. The ends lost 0 bases at V and 3 bases at J; junction bases unmatched: 2. There are 15 residues in the CDR3. CDR3: CAISESTGGYYGYTF. For the CDR3, the DNA is TGTGCCATCAGTGAGTCGACAGGGGGGTACTATGGCTACACCTTC.

The CDR3 protein is CASSLSGLAGPDEQFF. Written as DNA, the CDR3 is TGTGCCAGCAGTTTGTCAGGACTAGCGGGCCCCGATGAGCAGTTCTTC. V and J are TRBV28 and TRBJ2-1, with 11 bases lining up with TRBD2. V lost 3 bases to trimming and J lost 8 bases; unmatched junction nucleotides: 9. Germline V gives CDR1 MDHEN, CDR2 SYDVKM. The CDR3 runs to 16 residues.

The chain carries TRBV9 and TRBJ1-1, with 7 positions matching TRBD1. This CDR3 has 13 amino acids. The ends lost 4 bases at V and 6 bases at J; junction bases unmatched: 6. In germline, CDR1 is SGDLS, CDR2 YYNGEE. CDR3 region: CASSKDRVAEAFF. The CDR3 nucleotides are TGTGCCAGCAGCAAAGACAGGGTGGCTGAAGCTTTCTTT. Complete variable domain (other parts from reference TRBV9 and TRBJ1-1): DSGVTQTPKHLITATGQRVTLRCSPRSGDLSVYWYQQSLDQGLQFLIQYYNGEERAKGNILERFSAQQFPDLHSELNLSSLELGDSALYFCASSKDRVAEAFFGQGTRLTVV.

This chain joins TRBV9 and TRBJ2-1, with D perhaps TRBD2 (5 bases). Germline values: CDR1 SGDLS, CDR2 YYNGEE. V was trimmed by 3 bases and J by 7 bases, leaving 11 bases between them. There are 13 residues in the CDR3. CDR3 sequence: CASSEDSANEQFF. The CDR3 coding sequence is TGTGCCAGCAGCGAGGACTCCGCTAATGAGCAGTTCTTC.

This chain joins TRBV11-2 and TRBJ2-7; no clear D. The CDR3 is made up of 12 amino acids. V dropped 5 bases and J dropped 6 bases, with 11 bases sitting between them. Germline assignment: CDR1 SGHAT and CDR2 FQNNGV. CDR3 residues: CASSPVSVEQYF. CDR3 bases: TGTGCCAGCAGCCCCGTGAGCGTCGAGCAGTACTTC.

The chain recombines TRBV4-1 with TRBJ1-4; D is unresolved. This CDR3 is built from 15 residues. Germline values: CDR1 MGHRA, CDR2 YSYEKL. V was trimmed by 2 bases and J by 0 bases, leaving 7 bases between them. The chain's CDR3 is CASSQSGTTNEKLFF. The DNA for the CDR3 is TGCGCCAGCAGCCAATCCGGGACAACTAATGAAAAACTGTTTTTT.

V usage is TRBV25-1 and J usage is TRBJ2-3; 8 nucleotides align to TRBD1. V gave up 11 bases and J gave up 4 bases; unmatched junction bases: 11. Germline loops: CDR1 MGHDK, CDR2 SYGVNS. The CDR3 loop spans 14 amino acids. The CDR3 loop reads CASQPRGRADTQYF. The CDR3 DNA sequence: TGTGCCTCCCAACCCAGGGGGCGGGCAGATACGCAGTATTTT.

In this sample, this clone turned up once. The rearrangement uses TRBV2 and TRBJ1-5; a possible D gene is TRBD1 (6 bases). Per germline, CDR1 SNHLY and CDR2 FYNNEI. This CDR3 comprises 14 residues. V lost 6 bases, J lost 6 bases, and 15 bases lay in between. CDR3: CASSARGSGQPQHF. CDR3 in DNA: TGTGCCAGCAGCGCCAGGGGTAGTGGTCAGCCCCAGCATTTT.

The chain links TRBV19 to TRBJ2-7; 9 nucleotides match TRBD1. CDR1 is LNHDA, CDR2 SQIVND, per germline (reference sequence). CDR3 length equals 15 residues. The J segment lost 6 bases and the V segment lost 0 bases, leaving 6 bases of the junction unmatched. DNA of the CDR3: TGTGCCAGTAGTATAGATGTGGGACAGGGTTTCGAGCAGTACTTC. This sequence encodes CASSIDVGQGFEQYF.

There are a few counts of this clone. This sequence joins TRBV29-1 and TRBJ1-4; D is unclear. Germline-derived CDR1 and CDR2 are SQVTM and ANQGSEA. The CDR3 length is 15 residues. V was pared by 1 base and J by 4 bases, with 13 bases between. The CDR3 region has the DNA TGCAGCGTTGAAGTGCGGGCGGGATATAATGAAAAACTGTTTTTT. It is translated as CSVEVRAGYNEKLFF.

The rearrangement uses TRBV5-8 and TRBJ1-4; D possibly corresponds to TRBD1 (6 bases). The V gene's germline CDR1 is SGHTS and CDR2 YDEGEE. CDR3 size: 15 residues. Trimming stripped 4 bases from V and 15 bases from J, with 25 bases between. The chain's CDR3 is CASSRIGQLNPNMFF. The CDR3 region has the DNA TGTGCCAGCAGCCGTATCGGACAGCTGAACCCCAATATGTTTTTT.

V usage is TRBV5-8 and J usage is TRBJ1-2; D gene unclear. CDR1 is SGHTS and CDR2 is YDEGEE in the germline V gene. The V gene lost 8 bases and the J gene lost 4 bases, with 12 bases spanning the gap. There are 12 residues in the CDR3. CDR3 sequence: CASANRIYGYTF. The CDR3 DNA is TGTGCCAGTGCGAACAGAATCTATGGCTACACCTTC.

The V gene is TRBV7-2, the J gene TRBJ2-2; D is ambiguous. The CDR3 sequence is 13 residues long. Trimming took 4 bases from V and 6 from J, leaving 9 bases between them. Germline values: CDR1 SGHTA, CDR2 FQGNSA. The CDR3: CASSSSNAGELFF. The CDR3 DNA reads as TGTGCCAGCAGCTCAAGCAACGCCGGGGAGCTGTTTTTT.

This sequence joins TRBV6-5 and TRBJ1-6; tentative D call: TRBD1 (5 bases). The CDR3 is 15 residues long. The germline CDR1 and CDR2 sequences are MNHEY and SVGAGI. V was shortened by 0 bases and J by 7 bases, with 10 bases between the two germline ends. The CDR3 here is CASSYSGGPNSPLHF. In nucleotides, the CDR3 is TGTGCCAGCAGTTACTCCGGGGGACCCAATTCACCCCTCCACTTT.

V usage is TRBV25-1 and J usage is TRBJ2-7; possible D gene TRBD2, 6 bases. V lost 5 bases to trimming and J lost 9 bases, with 11 bases between them. The CDR3 covers 11 residues. Germline CDR1 is MGHDK and CDR2 is SYGVNS. The CDR3 here is CASSSGRRQYF. CDR3 DNA sequence: TGTGCCAGCAGTTCGGGGAGGCGGCAGTACTTC.

This clone was seen only a few times. The J gene is TRBJ2-1, the V gene TRBV18; TRBD1 aligns across 8 bases. The CDR3 consists of 16 residues. V shed 5 bases, J shed 6 bases, and the junction held 12 bases outside the gene matches. Germline CDR1 KGHSH, CDR2 LQKENI. The CDR3: CASSSRGQGSPNEQFF. CDR3 nucleotide sequence: TGTGCCAGCTCATCACGCGGACAGGGTTCGCCCAATGAGCAGTTCTTC.

This clone was recorded once. This rearrangement joins TRBV10-3 to TRBJ1-4, with 8 bases that match TRBD1. The V segment lost 5 bases and the J segment 1 base; nucleotides outside the gene matches: 0. CDR3 length equals 14 residues. Per germline, CDR1 ENHRY and CDR2 SYGVKD. The CDR3 DNA reads TGTGCCATCAGTACAGGGGGAACTAATGAAAAACTGTTTTTT. This sequence encodes CAISTGGTNEKLFF.

The V and J genes are TRBV28 and TRBJ1-1, with D tentatively TRBD1 (5 bases). CDR1 is MDHEN and CDR2 is SYDVKM in the germline V gene. This CDR3 has 17 residues. V lost 3 bases and J lost 0, with 17 bases in between. In DNA form, the CDR3 reads TGTGCCAGCAGTTTTGTCAGGGCACGTCTCATGAACACTGAAGCTTTCTTT. Translated, it gives CASSFVRARLMNTEAFF.

The count of this clone is one. The chain combines TRBV9 with TRBJ2-2; 10 positions match TRBD2. The V segment lost 3 bases and the J segment 5 bases; nucleotides outside the gene matches: 7. Per germline, CDR1 SGDLS and CDR2 YYNGEE. The CDR3 runs 16 residues. The CDR3 nucleotides are TGTGCCAGCAGCGCCTCACTAGCGGGGTGGACCGGGGAGCTGTTTTTT. Protein product: CASSASLAGWTGELFF.

This clone was seen more than once but under ten times. The rearrangement uses TRBV7-8 and TRBJ2-7; possibly TRBD2 for D (6 bases). The CDR3 covers 14 residues. Germline CDR1 is SGHVS and CDR2 is FQNEAQ. Trimming cost V 3 bases and J 0 bases, with 9 bases left between them. The CDR3 here is CASSLRGTSYEQYF. As DNA, the CDR3 is TGTGCCAGCAGCTTGCGCGGGACCTCCTACGAGCAGTACTTC. Using reference TRBV7-8 and TRBJ2-7 for the parts outside the CDR3, the full variable domain is GAGVSQSPRYKVAKRGQDVALRCDPISGHVSLFWYQQALGQGPEFLTYFQNEAQLDKSGLPSDRFFAERPEGSVSTLKIQRTQQEDSAVYLCASSLRGTSYEQYFGPGTRLTVT.